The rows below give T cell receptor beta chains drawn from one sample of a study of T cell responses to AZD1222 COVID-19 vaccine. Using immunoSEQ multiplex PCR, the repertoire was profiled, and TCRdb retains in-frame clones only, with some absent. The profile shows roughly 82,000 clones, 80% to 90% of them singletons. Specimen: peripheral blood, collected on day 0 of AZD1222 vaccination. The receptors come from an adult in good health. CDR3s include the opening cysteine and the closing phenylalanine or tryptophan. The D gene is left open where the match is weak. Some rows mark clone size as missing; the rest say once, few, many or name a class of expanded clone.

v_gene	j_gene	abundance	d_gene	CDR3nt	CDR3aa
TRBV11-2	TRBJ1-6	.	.	TGTGCCAGCAGCTTAGGCGGCTCACCCCTCCACTTT	CASSLGGSPLHF
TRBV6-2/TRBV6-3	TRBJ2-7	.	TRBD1	TGTGCCAGCAGTTACTCGACAGGGGCGCCCTACGAGCAGTACTTC	CASSYSTGAPYEQYF
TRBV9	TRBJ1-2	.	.	TGTGCCAGCAGCGTAGGTTATGACAACTATGGCTACACCTTC	CASSVGYDNYGYTF
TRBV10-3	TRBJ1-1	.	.	TGTGCCATATCGGGTGGGAACACTGAAGCTTTCTTT	CAISGGNTEAFF
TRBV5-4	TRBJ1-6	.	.	TGTGCCAGCAGCCCCCGCCGACAGGCGGGAAATTCACCCCTCCACTTT	CASSPRRQAGNSPLHF
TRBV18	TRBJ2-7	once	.	TGTGCCAGCTCACCCCCGGGACACCTCTACGAGCAGTACTTC	CASSPPGHLYEQYF
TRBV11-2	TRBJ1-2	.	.	TGTGCCAGCAGCTTAGAACAGACCAGTGGCTACACCTTC	CASSLEQTSGYTF
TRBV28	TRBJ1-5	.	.	TGTGCCAGCAGTCTTCGGTTACCTTTAAGAAGCAATCAGCCCCAGCATTTT	CASSLRLPLRSNQPQHF
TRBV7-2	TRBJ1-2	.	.	TGTGCCAGCAGCTTCTGGCGTGGCTACACCTTC	CASSFWRGYTF
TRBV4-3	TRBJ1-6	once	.	TGCGCCAGCAGCCAAGTTACGGGTTCACCCCTCCACTTT	CASSQVTGSPLHF
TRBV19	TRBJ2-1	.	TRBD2	TGTGCCAGTGAGGAGCGGGGGGGCTACTATGAGCAGTTCTTC	CASEERGGYYEQFF
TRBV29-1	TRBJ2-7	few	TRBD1	TGCAGCGTTGATGGCAGGGGGAGCTCCTACGAGCAGTACTTC	CSVDGRGSSYEQYF
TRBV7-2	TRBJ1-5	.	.	TGTGCCAGCAGCTTAGAGGTCAGCCCGGGGCCCCAGCATTTT	CASSLEVSPGPQHF
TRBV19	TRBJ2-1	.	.	TGTGCCAGTAGTATGGACAAAAGCTCCTACAATGAGCAGTTCTTC	CASSMDKSSYNEQFF
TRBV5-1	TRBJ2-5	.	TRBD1	TGCGCCAGCAGCTCCTCGACAGGGGGGCAAGAGACCCAGTACTTC	CASSSSTGGQETQYF
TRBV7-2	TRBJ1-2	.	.	TGTGCCAGCAGTCCGGGACGCCACTATGGCTACACCTTC	CASSPGRHYGYTF
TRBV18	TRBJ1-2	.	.	TGTGCCAGCTCACCACCGGGCCCGTCTGTGGGCTACACCTTC	CASSPPGPSVGYTF
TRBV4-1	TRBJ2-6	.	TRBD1	TGCGCCAGCAGCCCAACGGGACAGGGGAGTGGGGCCAACGTCCTGACTTTC	CASSPTGQGSGANVLTF
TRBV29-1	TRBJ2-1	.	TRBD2	TGCAGCGCCGCCCGCGGGGGGCCTGGCAATGAGCAGTTCTTC	CSAARGGPGNEQFF
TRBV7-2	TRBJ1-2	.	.	TGTGCCAGCAGCTTAGCCCTGGACAGATTCTCCTATGGCTACACCTTC	CASSLALDRFSYGYTF